The sequence of this T cell receptor beta chain was determined in a study of cytomegalovirus exposure and HLA in healthy donors. PCR was performed using 60 Vbeta and 13 Jbeta primers. Sequencing used immunoSEQ multiplex PCR; TCRdb keeps in-frame clones, though not all of them. The sample comprises 150,000 to 200,000 clones, roughly 79% of which are singletons, and 1% rests with the top ten. In its sample, this clone was seen a few times. The source material was PBMCs. The sequence derives from a middle-aged woman in good health and CMV-seronegative.

This CDR3 is CASSEAPRHDPYEQYF. The CDR3 nucleotides read TGTGCCAGCAGTGAAGCGCCGAGACATGATCCCTACGAGCAGTACTTC. The gene calls are TRBV6-1 and TRBJ2-7; D is undetermined. Trimming took off 0 bases at V and 2 bases at J, with 14 bases between the two ends. The CDR3 extends over 16 amino acids. The germline CDR1 and CDR2 sequences are MNHNS and SASEGT.